This T cell receptor (beta chain) originates from a study of T-cell memory formation after mild COVID-19. Points from the study as a whole: Within pre-infection memory, some responding clones were found, suggesting cross-reactive memory joined. The study found balanced CD4/CD8 in clones contracting day 15 to 85 and a CD4+ lean in later expanders.

Concerning this clonotype itself: As yet, its antigen is unknown.

Per germline, CDR1 KGHDR and CDR2 SFDVKD. V gave up 7 bases and J gave up 4 bases, with 16 bases separating them. The CDR3 extends over 15 amino acids. A 5'RACE reaction primed in the constant segment made cDNA libraries of TCR alpha and TCR beta, and these carried sample barcodes and UMIs. TCRdb fed the 5' RACE reads into MiXCR, producing one record per CDR3 protein. The sample has about 350,000 distinct CDR3 sequences; 25% to 30% are singletons. Sequencing was carried out using PBMCs or a T cell subset sorted from them (not recorded which). This TCR was sampled from an adult woman who had mild COVID-19 (a few samples of this study predate the infection). Cell type and time point are not known. The chain recombines TRBV24-1 with TRBJ1-5; D is perhaps TRBD1 (5 bases). This CDR3 is CATSGGTPGNQPQHF. Written as DNA, the CDR3 is TGTGCCACCAGCGGGGGGACTCCTGGGAATCAGCCCCAGCATTTT.